The rows below give T cell receptor beta chains drawn from one sample of a study of T cells in Graves' hyperthyroidism and ophthalmopathy. One entry per CDR3 protein, called by TCRdb with MiXCR from the multiplex PCR reads. The table lists approximately 420,000 distinct CDR3 sequences, approximately 15% of them singletons. Sequencing input: blood. All receptors come from a woman younger than 30 with Graves' hyperthyroidism. Each CDR3 is given with its conserved first and last residue. The D gene is left open where the match is weak. Not every row has a clone size; where given, it reads once, few, many or a size class.

TRBV12-3/TRBV12-4	TRBJ1-5	many	TRBD1	TGTGCCAGCAGAAAGACAGGGGGTCAGCCCCAGCATTTT	CASRKTGGQPQHF
TRBV10-3	TRBJ2-5	few	TRBD1	TGTGCCAGGGTCAGGGGGCAAATCCCAAAAGAGACCCAGTACTTC	CARVRGQIPKETQYF
TRBV5-1	TRBJ1-1	few	.	TGCGCCAGCAGCCCGGCCCCGGCAGGGACCATGAACACTGAAGCTTTCTTT	CASSPAPAGTMNTEAFF
TRBV20-1	TRBJ2-2	.	TRBD1	TGCAGTGCTAGAGATTGGGGACAGGGGAACACCGGGGAGCTGTTTTTT	CSARDWGQGNTGELFF
TRBV20-1	TRBJ2-5	many	TRBD2	TGCAGTGCTAGAGGGAGCGGGAGTGGAGAGACCCAGTACTTC	CSARGSGSGETQYF
TRBV5-1	TRBJ2-2	many	TRBD2	TGCGCCAGCAGCTTGGTTAGCGGGAGTGCCGGGGAGCTGTTTTTT	CASSLVSGSAGELFF
TRBV5-1	TRBJ2-2	many	.	TGCGCCAGCAGCTTTGGCGGGATTTTCGCCGGGGAGCTGTTTTTT	CASSFGGIFAGELFF
TRBV3-1	TRBJ2-1	few	TRBD2	TGTGCCAGCAGCCAAGTTGAGCGGGGGGGGGAGCAGTTCTTC	CASSQVERGGEQFF
TRBV5-1	TRBJ2-7	.	TRBD2	TGCGCCAGCAGCTCTGGGACTACCCCCGCCTACGAGCAGTACTTC	CASSSGTTPAYEQYF
TRBV29-1	TRBJ1-6	.	.	TGCAGCCCCCCGGTATTTATACAGGCCAGCTCCTATAATTCACCCCTCCACTTT	CSPPVFIQASSYNSPLHF
TRBV30	TRBJ2-7	many	.	TGTGCCTGGAGTGGGACTTACGAGCAGTACTTC	CAWSGTYEQYF
TRBV13	TRBJ2-3	many	TRBD2	TGTGCCAGCAGATTACTAGCGGGTAACACAGATACGCAGTATTTT	CASRLLAGNTDTQYF
TRBV24-1	TRBJ2-2	many	TRBD2	TGTGCCACCAGTGAAGCAACCGGGACTACGAACACCGGGGAGCTGTTTTTT	CATSEATGTTNTGELFF
TRBV12-3/TRBV12-4	TRBJ2-5	many	TRBD2	TGTGCCAGCAGTAGGGGACTAGCGGCAGAAGAGACCCAGTACTTC	CASSRGLAAEETQYF
TRBV12-3/TRBV12-4	TRBJ1-5	many	.	TGTGCCAGCAGCCAGAGCAGGGATCAGCCCCAGCATTTT	CASSQSRDQPQHF
TRBV7-2	TRBJ1-1	many	TRBD1	TGTGCCAGCAGCTTGGACAGGGATCACACTGAAGCTTTCTTT	CASSLDRDHTEAFF
TRBV28	TRBJ2-5	many	TRBD1	TGTGCCAGCAGTTTAAGGTCCACAGGGGGCGAAGGAGAGACCCAGTACTTC	CASSLRSTGGEGETQYF
TRBV2	TRBJ2-3	many	TRBD2	TGTGCCAGCAGTGGGCTAGCGGGAGGAGTTGGCACAGATACGCAGTATTTT	CASSGLAGGVGTDTQYF
TRBV5-1	TRBJ2-2	.	TRBD2	TGCGCCAGCAGCTCGGCCCGGGGAGGGGCGAACACCGGGGAGCTGTTTTTT	CASSSARGGANTGELFF
TRBV6-1	TRBJ2-7	many	TRBD2	TGTGCCAGTTCATTGGGACTAGCGGGAGGGCCTAGCTACGAGCAGTACTTC	CASSLGLAGGPSYEQYF
TRBV6-1	TRBJ1-5	many	.	TGTGCCAGCAGTGAAAGCCTAGTCGGTCAGCCCCAGCATTTT	CASSESLVGQPQHF
TRBV7-2	TRBJ1-4	few	.	TGTGCCAGCAGCTTAGAGGGCGACCTAAATGAAAAACTGTTTTTT	CASSLEGDLNEKLFF
TRBV5-5	TRBJ2-7	many	.	TGTGCCAGCAGCTTGTCAATAAGCGGAACCTACGAGCAGTACTTC	CASSLSISGTYEQYF
TRBV7-3	TRBJ2-1	many	.	TGTGCCAGCAGCACGGGACTGGAAGTCAATGAGCAGTTCTTC	CASSTGLEVNEQFF
TRBV9	TRBJ2-2	many	TRBD2	TGTGCCAGCAGCGCCGGACTAGCGGGCACCGGGGAGCTGTTTTTT	CASSAGLAGTGELFF
TRBV20-1	TRBJ1-1	few	.	TGCAGTGCTAGTAGACGTACCGGGACATTTGAAGCTTTCTTT	CSASRRTGTFEAFF
TRBV10-3	TRBJ1-6	few	.	TGTGCCACTAAGGGGGATTTGAAAGATAATTCACCCCTCCACTTT	CATKGDLKDNSPLHF
TRBV12-3/TRBV12-4	TRBJ2-1	.	.	TGTGCCAGCAGCGGGAGTAGTAACGCCTACAATGAGCAGTTCTTC	CASSGSSNAYNEQFF
TRBV20-1	TRBJ2-3	.	TRBD1	TGCAGTGCTAGGACCGGACAGGGGGCTAGCACAGATACGCAGTATTTT	CSARTGQGASTDTQYF
TRBV6-1	TRBJ2-7	many	.	TGTGCCAGCAGTAACCGTCCGGGACCCTCCTACGAGCAGTACTTC	CASSNRPGPSYEQYF
TRBV2	TRBJ2-7	many	.	TGTGCCAGCAGTCCCCGGAGTAATGTAGTGGAGCAGTACTTC	CASSPRSNVVEQYF
TRBV7-9	TRBJ2-7	many	.	TGTGCCAGCAGTGATGCGACGGGGTCCCCCTTGGGGGAGCAGTACTTC	CASSDATGSPLGEQYF
TRBV5-8	TRBJ2-5	few	TRBD1	TGTGCCAGCAGCCCCAGGGGGCGCCCGGAGACCCAGTACTTC	CASSPRGRPETQYF